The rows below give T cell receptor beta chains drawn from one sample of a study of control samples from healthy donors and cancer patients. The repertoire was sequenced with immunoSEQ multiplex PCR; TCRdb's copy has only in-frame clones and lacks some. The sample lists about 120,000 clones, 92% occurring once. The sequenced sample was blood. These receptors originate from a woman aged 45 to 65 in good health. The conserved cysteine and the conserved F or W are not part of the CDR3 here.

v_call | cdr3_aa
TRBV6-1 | ASSEGQGANYGYT
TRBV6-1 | ASSDSWQGPEAF
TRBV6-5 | ASCRGGLTDTQY
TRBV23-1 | ASTLQGGEQY
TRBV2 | ASSEGIGGYT
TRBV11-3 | ALNGQHAQQY
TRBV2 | ASGTDTYEQY
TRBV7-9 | ASSFASGRAGDTQY
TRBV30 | AWSPYSKQGTEAF
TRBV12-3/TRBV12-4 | ASSFVADTQY
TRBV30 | AWSGLATKYNEQF
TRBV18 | ASSKDRGVNVLT
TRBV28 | ASSWRVWGLYSNQPQH
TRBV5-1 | ASSPETGTREQY
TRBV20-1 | SASMRGISYEQY
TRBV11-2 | ASSLWVGTGHFVQY
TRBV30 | ARERRGEETQY